This entry is about one TCR beta chain. V lost 5 bases to trimming and J lost 4 bases; unmatched junction nucleotides: 8. The CDR3 has 15 residues. In germline, CDR1 is SGHNT, CDR2 YENEEA. This specimen comes from a study of T cells in localized non-small cell lung cancer. Assay used: immunoSEQ multiplex PCR; TCRdb lists only in-frame clones, some missing. The sample has about 1,000 clones; roughly a fifth are singletons. Sequenced material: normal lung tissue next to the tumor, taken before any cancer treatment. This receptor was obtained from a male donor aged 60 or over with stage III squamous cell lung carcinoma. J is TRBJ2-5 and V is TRBV11-3; 9 bases are a match to TRBD1. CDR3 DNA: TGTGCCAGCAGCACACGGGACAGGGTCCGAGAGACCCAGTACTTC. It specifies CASSTRDRVRETQYF.